These 5 T cell receptor beta chains were all obtained from the same sample, sequenced in a study of T cell changes during pregnancy in multiple sclerosis. The table came from immunoSEQ multiplex PCR; TCRdb's copy has only in-frame clones and leaves some out. Of about 93,000 clones in the sample, around 92% were seen once. This material consisted of peripheral blood, taken after pregnancy. These TCRs come from a female donor with multiple sclerosis, enrolled in a pregnancy study.

The chain uses TRBV18 and TRBJ1-1; D remains unclear. Germline lookup yields CDR1 KGHSH and CDR2 LQKENI. This CDR3 is built from 13 residues. Trimming stripped 6 bases from V and 1 base from J, with 9 bases between. The DNA of the CDR3 is TGTGCCAGCTCGACCGCGGGGAACACTGAAGCTTTCTTT. Amino acid sequence: CASSTAGNTEAFF.

V and J are TRBV30 and TRBJ1-2; 10 positions match TRBD1. The V and J ends lost 8 bases and 3 bases, in that order; junction bases with no gene match: 18. Germline V gene sequence: CDR1 GTSNPN, CDR2 SVGIG (reference sequence). The CDR3 covers 17 residues. CDR3 DNA: TGTGCCCGGAACAGGGACGGGACAGGGGCGGTTGACTATGGCTACACCTTC. This sequence encodes CARNRDGTGAVDYGYTF.

V usage is TRBV19 and J usage is TRBJ2-1, with 8 bases aligning to TRBD1. Germline CDR1 LNHDA, CDR2 SQIVND (reference sequence). V shed 5 bases and J 6 bases; nucleotides not matched to a gene: 3. This CDR3 contains 13 residues. Here the CDR3 DNA reads TGTGCCAGTAGTGGACAGGGTAGCAATGAGCAGTTCTTC. It codes for CASSGQGSNEQFF.

V and J are TRBV5-6 and TRBJ2-5, with D hard to call. Trimming removed 0 bases from V and 2 bases from J, with 8 bases in between. Germline loops: CDR1 SGHDT, CDR2 YYEEEE. The CDR3 runs 14 residues. The CDR3 sequence: CASSLARFQETQYF. CDR3 nucleotide sequence: TGTGCCAGCAGCTTGGCCAGATTTCAAGAGACCCAGTACTTC.

The rearrangement uses TRBV7-2 and TRBJ2-1; 14 bases align to TRBD2. Germline lookup yields CDR1 SGHTA and CDR2 FQGNSA. Trimming at V came to 4 bases and at J to 9 bases, leaving 11 bases not matched to a gene. This CDR3 region has 17 residues. The CDR3 DNA sequence: TGTGCCAGCAGCTCTCCGGGACTAGCGGGGGCGCCAGGTGAGCAGTTCTTC. Its protein product is CASSSPGLAGAPGEQFF.